This section outlines one TCR beta chain sequence together with its context. The entry originates in a study of blood T cell repertoires in COVID-19. The table came from immunoSEQ multiplex PCR; TCRdb's copy has only in-frame clones and leaves some out. The sample lists fewer than 85,000 clones, around 76% occurring once. Specimen: peripheral blood. This receptor was obtained from a woman at least 80 years old with active or convalescent COVID-19.

Written as DNA, the CDR3 is TGTGCCAGCAGTTGGAGGGGCGTCCCCTCTGGAAACACCATATATTTT. It translates to CASSWRGVPSGNTIYF. The V gene is TRBV28, the J gene TRBJ1-3; possible D gene TRBD1, 5 bases. Trimming shortened V by 4 bases and J by 0 bases, and 13 bases separated the two germline ends. The CDR3 has 16 amino acids. The germline V gene has CDR1 MDHEN and CDR2 SYDVKM.